The source of this T cell receptor beta chain is a study of T cell responses to AZD1222 COVID-19 vaccine. Germline V lookup: CDR1 SGHRS, CDR2 YFSETQ. The CDR3 covers 15 residues. The V end was cut by 1 base, the J end by 5 bases, with 13 bases between. Profiled with immunoSEQ multiplex PCR; TCRdb holds only in-frame clones, not every one. The table lists some 180,000 clones, over 90% of them singletons. The rearrangement links TRBV5-1 to TRBJ2-1; D remains unclear. The clonotype comes from an adult who received the AZD1222 COVID-19 vaccine. The material sequenced was peripheral blood, taken 28 days after the second AZD1222 dose. The CDR3 sequence is CASSLWSRRNNEQFF. The CDR3 DNA reads as TGCGCCAGCAGCTTGTGGTCTAGGAGAAACAATGAGCAGTTCTTC. Using reference TRBV5-1 and TRBJ2-1 for the parts outside the CDR3, the full variable domain is KAGVTQTPRYLIKTRGQQVTLSCSPISGHRSVSWYQQTPGQGLQFLFEYFSETQRNKGNFPGRFSGRQFSNSRSEMNVSTLELGDSALYLCASSLWSRRNNEQFFGPGTRLTVL.